This T cell receptor beta chain stems from a study of CD8+ T cells in alopecia areata. Sample treatment: oral pan-JAK inhibitor, 5-10 mg twice daily. From germline, CDR1 is MNHEY and CDR2 SMNVEV (reference sequence). The V and J ends lost 3 bases and 0 bases, in that order; junction bases with no gene match: 5. CDR3 length equals 16 residues. Following extraction, RNA underwent reverse transcription to cDNA, which served as the sequencing template. The method was immunoSEQ multiplex PCR; TCRdb's version includes in-frame clones alone and lacks a portion of them. Of 200,000 to 250,000 clones in the sample, 30% to 40% are singletons; the top ten hold 0.48%. This clone was seen only a few times.

The TCR sequence derives from a human donor with alopecia areata. The genes are TRBV27 and TRBJ2-1; TRBD1 matches at 7 bases. The sequences come from CD4+ T cells sorted from blood, collected between weeks 30 and 35, from a patient treated with tofacitinib. The CDR3 spells CASSFGTARSYNEQFF. Here the CDR3 DNA reads TGTGCCAGCAGTTTCGGGACAGCCCGCTCCTACAATGAGCAGTTCTTC.